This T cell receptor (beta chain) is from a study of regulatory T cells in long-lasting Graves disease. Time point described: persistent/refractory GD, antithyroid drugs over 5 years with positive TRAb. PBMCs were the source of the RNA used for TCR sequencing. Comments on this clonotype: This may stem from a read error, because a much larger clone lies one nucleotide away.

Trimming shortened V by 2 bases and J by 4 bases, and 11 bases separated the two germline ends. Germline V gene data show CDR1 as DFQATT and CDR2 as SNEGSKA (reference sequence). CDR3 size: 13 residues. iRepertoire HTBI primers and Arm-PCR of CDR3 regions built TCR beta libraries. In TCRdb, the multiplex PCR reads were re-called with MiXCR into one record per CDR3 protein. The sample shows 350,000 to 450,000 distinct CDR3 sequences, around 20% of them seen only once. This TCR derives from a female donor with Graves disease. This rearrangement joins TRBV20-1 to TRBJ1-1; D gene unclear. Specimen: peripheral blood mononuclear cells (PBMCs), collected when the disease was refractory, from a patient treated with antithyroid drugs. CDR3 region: CSARTGVSTEAFF. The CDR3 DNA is TGCAGTGCTAGAACTGGAGTGAGCACTGAAGCTTTCTTT.